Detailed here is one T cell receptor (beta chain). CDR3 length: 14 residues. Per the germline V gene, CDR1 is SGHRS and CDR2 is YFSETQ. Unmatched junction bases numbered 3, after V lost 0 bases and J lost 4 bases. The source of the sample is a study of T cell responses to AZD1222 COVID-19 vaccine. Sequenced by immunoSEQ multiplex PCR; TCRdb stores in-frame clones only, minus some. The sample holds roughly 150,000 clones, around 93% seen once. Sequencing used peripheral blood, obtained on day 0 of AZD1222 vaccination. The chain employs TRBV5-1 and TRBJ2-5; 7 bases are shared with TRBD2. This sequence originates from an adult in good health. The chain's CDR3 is CASSLGEGGETQYF. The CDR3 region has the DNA TGCGCCAGCAGCTTGGGGGAGGGAGGAGAGACCCAGTACTTC.